The 12 T cell receptor beta chains given below trace back to one sample, sequenced in a study of T cell clonality in common variable immunodeficiency. The assay was immunoSEQ multiplex PCR, and TCRdb's table has in-frame clones only and misses some. Observed in the sample are tens of thousands of clones, none of them singletons. Sample: peripheral blood mononuclear cells. The receptor set was obtained from a person aged 18 to 75 in good health.

This clone has ten or more counts. The read terminates 3 residues ahead of where the CDR3 ends, so the germline J gene completes it. The chain couples TRBV5-1 to TRBJ2-1, with 7 positions matching TRBD2. With 2 bases clipped from V and 1 base from J, the junction kept 3 bases outside the gene matches. This CDR3 comprises 15 residues. CDR1 SGHRS and CDR2 YFSETQ come from the germline V gene. The sequenced CDR3 bases are TGCGCCAGCAGCTTATTAGCGGGTTCCTACAATGAG. Protein sequence: CASSLLAGSYNE. The whole CDR3 region reads CASSLLAGSYNEQFF.

This clone turned up a few times. Sequencing ends 3 residues short of the CDR3 end; the germline J gene provides the rest. V is TRBV20-1 and J is TRBJ2-1; 9 bases align to TRBD2. V trimming: 4 bases; J trimming: 8 bases; junction bases outside the gene matches: 9. There are 14 residues in the CDR3. Germline loops: CDR1 DFQATT, CDR2 SNEGSKA (reference sequence). CDR3 DNA, as far as it was read: TGCAGTGCTACTGCTAGCGGGATGAATGATGAG. This gives the protein CSATASGMNDE. The CDR3 in full is CSATASGMNDEQFF.

This clone has more than one count but fewer than ten. Read coverage stops 3 residues before the CDR3 terminus; the germline J gene supplies the remainder. The V call is TRBV11-1, the J call TRBJ2-1; D perhaps matches TRBD2 (7 bases). Trimming shortened V by 0 bases and J by 7 bases, and 13 bases separated the two germline ends. Germline loops: CDR1 SGHAT, CDR2 FQDESV (reference sequence). The CDR3 loop spans 15 amino acids. CDR3 bases read: TGTGCCAGCAGCTTAGCGAAGGGGGGGGTGAATGAG. This sequence encodes CASSLAKGGVNE. The whole CDR3 protein is CASSLAKGGVNEQFF.

The sample holds a few counts of this clone. The CDR3 end is not reached by the read, which stops 3 residues before it; the germline J gene fills it in. V usage is TRBV19 and J usage is TRBJ2-2, with D tentatively TRBD1 (5 bases). Germline V gene sequence: CDR1 LNHDA, CDR2 SQIVND (reference sequence). The CDR3 has 13 residues. Trimming pared 6 bases from V and 0 bases from J, leaving 5 bases between. The sequenced part of the CDR3 DNA is TGTGCCAGTAGACAGGCGAACACCGGGGAG. Protein sequence: CASRQANTGE. The entire CDR3 protein reads CASRQANTGELFF. The variable domain in full, with the rest retrieved from reference TRBV19 and TRBJ2-2, is DGGITQSPKYLFRKEGQNVTLSCEQNLNHDAMYWYRQDPGQGLRLIYYSQIVNDFQKGDIAEGYSVSREKKESFPLTVTSAQKNPTAFYLCASRQANTGELFFGEGSRLTVL.

Of note for this clone: Read sequence stops 3 residues before the CDR3 end, and the germline J gene provides the missing end. The chain employs TRBV19 and TRBJ1-4; 8 bases are a match to TRBD1. Germline CDR1 is LNHDA and CDR2 is SQIVND (reference sequence). This CDR3 region has 14 residues. J lost 0 bases, V lost 8 bases, and 2 bases had no gene match. CDR3 DNA (partial): TGTGCCAGTGGACAGGGAACAACTAATGAAAAA. This codes for CASGQGTTNEK. The CDR3 in its entirety is CASGQGTTNEKLFF.

This clone was counted at least ten times. The CDR3 is cut off 3 residues early in the read; its end comes from the germline J gene. The V and J genes are TRBV12-5 and TRBJ2-1; D might be TRBD2 (7 bases). V dropped 7 bases and J dropped 2 bases, with 12 bases sitting between them. CDR1 is LGHNT, CDR2 FRNRAP, per germline. The CDR3 sequence is 14 residues long. CDR3 DNA (partial): TGTGCTAGTGTGGGGGGGCAGGCCTACAATGAG. Its protein product is CASVGGQAYNE. The whole CDR3 region reads CASVGGQAYNEQFF.

This clone was detected ten times or more. The CDR3 is cut off 3 residues early in the read; its end comes from the germline J gene. The rearrangement uses TRBV20-1 and TRBJ2-4; the match to TRBD2 covers 9 bases. This CDR3 has 20 amino acids. The germline gives CDR1 DFQATT, CDR2 SNEGSKA (reference sequence). The ends lost 6 bases at V and 0 bases at J; junction bases unmatched: 21. CDR3 sequence reads: CSAGVSGGTYNKIAKNIQYF. The covered CDR3 bases are TGCAGTGCCGGCGTTAGCGGGGGAACATATAACAAGATAGCCAAAAACATT.

This clone was found many times. Sequencing ends 3 residues short of the CDR3 end; the germline J gene provides the rest. The chain combines TRBV6-1 with TRBJ1-6, with D tentatively TRBD1 (6 bases). Deletions cut 2 bases from V and 6 bases from J, with 11 bases between. The CDR3 totals 15 residues. Germline V gene lookup returns CDR1 MNHNS and CDR2 SASEGT. The CDR3 here is CASSERGAPNSPLHF. The CDR3 bases that were read are TGTGCCAGCAGTGAACGGGGGGCTCCTAATTCACCC.

This clone appeared a few times. The read terminates 3 residues before the CDR3 end, so the remaining end is supplied by the germline J gene. The V and J genes are TRBV19 and TRBJ2-2, with D possibly being TRBD2 (7 bases). CDR3 length equals 17 residues. The V and J ends lost 9 bases and 0 bases respectively, with 20 bases between them. The V gene's germline CDR1 is LNHDA and CDR2 SQIVND (reference sequence). The CDR3 sequence is CASWGGRGGTNTGELFF. The sequenced CDR3 bases are TGTGCCAGCTGGGGGGGGCGTGGCGGGACGAACACCGGGGAG.

The sample holds many counts of this clone. CDR3 region: CASSPFDRDTEAFF. The DNA read from the CDR3 is TGTGCCAGTAGCCCCTTCGACAGAGACACTGAA. This chain connects TRBV19 to TRBJ1-1, with D possibly being TRBD1 (5 bases). The CDR3 end lies 3 residues beyond the end of the read and is filled in from the germline J gene. The CDR3 is made up of 14 amino acids. Trimming shortened V by 6 bases and J by 3 bases, and 14 bases separated the two germline ends. CDR1 and CDR2 from the germline V gene are LNHDA and SQIVND (reference sequence).

This clone has a count of ten or more. Read coverage stops 3 residues before the CDR3 terminus; the germline J gene supplies the remainder. The rearrangement links TRBV30 to TRBJ1-1; 8 bases match TRBD1. This CDR3 has 15 amino acids. Germline V lookup: CDR1 GTSNPN, CDR2 SVGIG (reference sequence). Trimming took 4 bases from V and 1 from J; bases not matched to a gene: 8. CDR3 protein: CAWNPPGQGNTEAFF. CDR3 DNA (partial): TGTGCCTGGAATCCGCCAGGACAGGGGAACACTGAA.

This clone was seen many times. The CDR3 end lies 3 residues beyond the end of the read and is filled in from the germline J gene. J is TRBJ2-3 and V is TRBV30, with D tentatively TRBD2 (5 bases). The germline V gene encodes CDR1 GTSNPN and CDR2 SVGIG (reference sequence). CDR3 size: 16 residues. V lost 0 bases and J 4 bases, leaving 17 bases between the germline ends. This CDR3 reads CAWSVIAHPGADTQYF. The sequenced CDR3 bases are TGTGCCTGGAGTGTAATAGCACACCCCGGGGCAGATACG.